The 3 T cell receptor beta chains given below trace back to one sample, sequenced in a study of T cell responses to AZD1222 COVID-19 vaccine. Profiled with immunoSEQ multiplex PCR; TCRdb holds only in-frame clones, not every one. The sample lists 120,000 or so clones; roughly 90% were seen once. The starting material was peripheral blood, obtained on day 0 of AZD1222 vaccination. These receptors were collected from an adult in good health.

By proportion, this clone is medium-sized. This sequence joins TRBV30 and TRBJ1-1, with D hard to call. Looked up from germline, CDR1 is GTSNPN and CDR2 is SVGIG (reference sequence). This CDR3 is 11 amino acids long. V was clipped by 6 bases and J by 8 bases, with 13 bases between them. The CDR3 sequence: CACTSIWEAFF. The CDR3 bases are TGTGCCTGCACCTCAATTTGGGAAGCTTTCTTT.

This rearrangement joins TRBV11-2 to TRBJ1-6, with 9 bases aligning to TRBD1. V gave up 1 base and J gave up 8 bases; unmatched junction bases: 0. Germline loops: CDR1 SGHAT, CDR2 FQNNGV. This CDR3 contains 14 residues. The DNA for the CDR3 is TGTGCCAGCAGCTTAGGGACAGGGGATTCACCCCTCCACTTT. It specifies CASSLGTGDSPLHF. The full variable domain, with the rest looked up from reference TRBV11-2 and TRBJ1-6, is EAGVAQSPRYKIIEKRQSVAFWCNPISGHATLYWYQQILGQGPKLLIQFQNNGVVDDSQLPKDRFSAERLKGVDSTLKIQPAKLEDSAVYLCASSLGTGDSPLHFGNGTRLTVT.

The chain's CDR3 is CASGKGYSPLHF. In DNA form, the CDR3 reads TGTGCCAGCGGGAAGGGGTATTCACCCCTCCACTTT. This sequence joins TRBV27 and TRBJ1-6; maybe TRBD1 (5 bases). CDR1 and CDR2 (germline): MNHEY, SMNVEV (reference sequence). Trimming pared 8 bases from V and 8 bases from J, leaving 10 bases between. This CDR3 contains 12 residues.